These 2 T cell receptor beta chains were sequenced from one sample in a study of T cell changes during pregnancy in multiple sclerosis. The protocol was immunoSEQ multiplex PCR, while the TCRdb copy is restricted to in-frame clones and leaves out a portion. The sample carries 45,000 to 55,000 clones, about 90% recorded once. Here the sequenced sample was CD4+ T cells from peripheral blood mononuclear cells, taken after pregnancy. Source of these receptors: a female donor with multiple sclerosis, enrolled in a pregnancy study.

This chain uses TRBV7-2 with TRBJ2-5; D possibly corresponds to TRBD2 (5 bases). The CDR3 runs to 16 residues. The V and J ends lost 0 bases and 2 bases respectively, with 13 bases between them. Germline assignment: CDR1 SGHTA and CDR2 FQGNSA. CDR3 region: CASSLAPHGGQETQYF. As DNA, the CDR3 is TGTGCCAGCAGCTTAGCCCCACACGGAGGACAAGAGACCCAGTACTTC. The whole variable domain, filled in from reference TRBV7-2 and TRBJ2-5, reads GAGVSQSPSNKVTEKGKDVELRCDPISGHTALYWYRQSLGQGLEFLIYFQGNSAPDKSGLPSDRFSAERTGGSVSTLTIQRTQQEDSAVYLCASSLAPHGGQETQYFGPGTRLLVL.

The rearrangement links TRBV5-1 to TRBJ2-7; TRBD2 aligns across 8 bases. The CDR3 loop spans 15 amino acids. CDR1 SGHRS and CDR2 YFSETQ come from the germline V gene. With 3 bases clipped from V and 4 bases from J, the junction kept 9 bases outside the gene matches. CDR3 loop: CASSYGGGNSYEQYF. The CDR3 DNA reads as TGCGCCAGCAGCTACGGGGGGGGGAACAGTTACGAGCAGTACTTC.